The present TCR beta chain was sequenced within a study of blood T cell repertoires in COVID-19. Study background: Acute and convalescent COVID-19 specimens originated in the United States, Italy and Spain. T cells, B-cell-depleted T cells, or PBMCs supplied cDNA or gDNA.

The assay was immunoSEQ multiplex PCR, and TCRdb's table has in-frame clones only and misses some. There are fewer than 250,000 clones in the sample; 83% occur only once, and approximately 4% lies in the top ten. Clinical history as reported by participants underpinned cohort assignment. A PCR-confirmed or clinician-diagnosed COVID-19 case had contacted exposed participants within 2 weeks of entry. Germline CDR1 reads MNHNY; CDR2 reads SVGAGI (reference sequence). The junction had 3 bases not matched to a gene; V was cut back by 2 bases and J by 3 bases. This CDR3 has 15 residues. The chain employs TRBV6-6 and TRBJ1-5; 8 positions agree with TRBD1. This receptor was taken from a woman aged 40 to 50 who had been exposed to COVID-19. The sequenced sample consisted of PBMCs or T cells enriched from blood (not recorded which). CDR3 DNA: TGTGCCAGCAGTTACAAGACAGGGGACAATCAGCCCCAGCATTTT. This translates into CASSYKTGDNQPQHF.